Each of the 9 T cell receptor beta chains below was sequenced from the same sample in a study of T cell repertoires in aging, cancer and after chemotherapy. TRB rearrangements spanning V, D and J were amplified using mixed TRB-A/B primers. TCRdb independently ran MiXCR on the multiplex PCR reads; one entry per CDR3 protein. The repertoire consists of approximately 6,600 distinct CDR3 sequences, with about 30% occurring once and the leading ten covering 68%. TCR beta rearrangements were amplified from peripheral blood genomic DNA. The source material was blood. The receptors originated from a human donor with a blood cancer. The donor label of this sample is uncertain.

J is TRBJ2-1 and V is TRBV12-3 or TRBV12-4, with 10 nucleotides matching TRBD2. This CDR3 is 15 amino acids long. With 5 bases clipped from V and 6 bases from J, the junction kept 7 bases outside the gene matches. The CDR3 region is CASSPSGGAVNEQFF. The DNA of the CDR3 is TGTGCCAGCAGTCCCAGCGGGGGGGCCGTCAATGAGCAGTTCTTC.

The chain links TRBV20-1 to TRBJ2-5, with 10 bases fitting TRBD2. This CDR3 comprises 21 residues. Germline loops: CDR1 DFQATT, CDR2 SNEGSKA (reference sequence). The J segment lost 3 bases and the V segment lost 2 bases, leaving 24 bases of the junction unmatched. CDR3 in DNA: TGCAGTGCTAGAAGGTTGAATGGGGGAATTAGCGGGGGGCCTAACGAAGAGACCCAGTACTTC. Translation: CSARRLNGGISGGPNEETQYF.

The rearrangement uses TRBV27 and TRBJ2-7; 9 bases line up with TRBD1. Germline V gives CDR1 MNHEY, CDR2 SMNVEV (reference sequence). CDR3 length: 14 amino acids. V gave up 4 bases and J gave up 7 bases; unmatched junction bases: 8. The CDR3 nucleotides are TGTGCCAGCAGTTCGGGACAGGGCTTAATAGAGCAGTACTTC. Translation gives CASSSGQGLIEQYF.

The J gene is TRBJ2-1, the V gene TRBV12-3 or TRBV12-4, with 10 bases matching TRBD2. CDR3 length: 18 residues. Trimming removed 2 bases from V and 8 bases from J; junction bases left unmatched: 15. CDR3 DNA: TGTGCCAGCAGTTTATCCAGCGGGGGGGCCCCTTTCGGGCATGAGCAGTTCTTC. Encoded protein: CASSLSSGGAPFGHEQFF.

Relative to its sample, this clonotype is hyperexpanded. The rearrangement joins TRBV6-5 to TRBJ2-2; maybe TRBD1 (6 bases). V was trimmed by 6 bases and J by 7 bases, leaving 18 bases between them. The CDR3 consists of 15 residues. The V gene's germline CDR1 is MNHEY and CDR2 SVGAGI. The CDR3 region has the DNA TGTGCCAGCAGCTCCACAGGGAGTAATGGCGGGGAGCTGTTTTTT. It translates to CASSSTGSNGGELFF.

In DNA form, the CDR3 reads TGTGCCAGCAGTGTTCGGCCGCAGTGGTCGAACACCGGGGAGCTGTTTTTT. Amino acids: CASSVRPQWSNTGELFF. The rearrangement links TRBV6-5 to TRBJ2-2; D uncertain. This CDR3 region has 17 residues. V was shortened by 5 bases and J by 0 bases, with 16 bases between the two germline ends. Germline loops: CDR1 MNHEY, CDR2 SVGAGI.

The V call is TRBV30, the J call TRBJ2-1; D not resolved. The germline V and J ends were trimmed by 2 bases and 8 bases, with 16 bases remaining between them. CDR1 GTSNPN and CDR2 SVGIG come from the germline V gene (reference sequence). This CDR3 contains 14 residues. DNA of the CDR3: TGTGCCTGGAGTCAGGCCAAGGACGGGTATGAGCAGTTCTTC. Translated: CAWSQAKDGYEQFF.

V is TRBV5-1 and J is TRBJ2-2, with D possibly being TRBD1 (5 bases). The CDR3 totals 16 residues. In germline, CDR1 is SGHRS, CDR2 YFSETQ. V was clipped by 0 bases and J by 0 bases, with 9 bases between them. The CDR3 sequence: CASSLGPGSNTGELFF. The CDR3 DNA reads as TGCGCCAGCAGCTTGGGGCCAGGGTCGAACACCGGGGAGCTGTTTTTT.

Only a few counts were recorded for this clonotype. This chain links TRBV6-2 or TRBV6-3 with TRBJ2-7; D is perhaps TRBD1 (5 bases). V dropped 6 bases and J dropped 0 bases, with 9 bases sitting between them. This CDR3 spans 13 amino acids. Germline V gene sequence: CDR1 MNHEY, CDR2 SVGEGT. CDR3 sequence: CASSSGISYEQYF. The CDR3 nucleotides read TGTGCCAGCAGCTCAGGGATCTCCTACGAGCAGTACTTC.